This T cell receptor beta chain came from a study of early T cells in non-severe SARS-CoV-2 infection (dated by TCRdb to about 2021). In the study overall: TCR sequencing used bulk RNA from unsorted whole blood, so alpha and beta chains could not be paired. What the study reported, not specific to this receptor: Matching against VDJdb was skewed toward anti-spike CD8 responses, likely underestimated virus-specific expansions, and missed private and CD4 specificities.

A case-control design nested within a healthcare worker cohort in London, UK, was used, with weekly nasopharyngeal swab PCR tests and blood sampling performed. Between 23 and 31 March 2020, the week of the UK lockdown, healthcare workers were enrolled and then followed up weekly for as long as 16 weeks. From the cysteine up to the phenylalanine, the CDR3 has a length of 14 residues. Left in the record is the CDR3 DNA by itself, 42 bases read in frame from the first base. V is pruned by 3 bases and J by 6 bases, leaving 3 bases of the junction without a gene match. The germline V gene gives CDR1 as WSHSY and CDR2 as SAAADI. A remark on this clonotype: Its antigen has not been determined. No base-level quality is on record; no much larger clone is a single base apart.

The method was 5' RACE. Sequencing took place on a NextSeq 500. In the TCR library protocol, unique molecular identifiers were attached to individual cDNA molecules to correct for PCR bias and sequencing error. Both TCR alpha and beta chains were sequenced, and tight co-correlation was observed between alpha and beta sequence abundances in each sample. The study's processing was this. Decombinator V4 was used to perform V gene, J gene and CDR3 annotation of TCR sequences. Expanded TCRs were defined as changing significantly between any two time points under a Poisson model with p below 0.0001. TCR abundances were normalised to the total number of TCRs sequenced in each sample and reported as counts per million. TRAV1-2 paired with TRAJ12, TRAJ20 or TRAJ33 defined MAIT TCRs, while TRAV10 paired with TRAJ18 defined iNKT TCRs. VDJdb, accessed 1 November 2021, was searched for CMV, EBV and SARS-CoV-2 annotated TCRs, excluding TCRs annotated for multiple antigens. TCRdb applied fastp at Q25 and MiXCR to the public reads, then kept only in-frame beta chains. Rows merge per CDR3 protein into single entries with the most common DNA and genes. These V and J calls are TCRdb output, not the study's own analysis. In this sample the table shows tens of thousands of distinct CDR3 sequences, about 4.4% of which occur a single time. The ten top clones hold around a sixth of the sample.

Rearrangement joined TRBV10-2 to TRBJ2-5; 11 bases in between match TRBD2. Material: whole blood. The receptor's source is an adult who was a healthcare worker with PCR-confirmed SARS-CoV-2 infection or an uninfected control (not recorded which). The DNA sequence is TGCGCCAGCAGTGAACTAGCGGGGGTTCAGACCCAGTACTTC. This codes for CASSELAGVQTQYF.